A selection of T cell receptor beta chains follows, all from one sample in a study of blood T cells in healthy people across ages. TCRdb independently ran MiXCR on the 5' RACE reads; one entry per CDR3 protein. The table lists about 1.6 million distinct CDR3 sequences, almost 35% of them singletons. The source material was blood. The receptor source for this set is a woman in her 30s in good health. The conserved cysteine and the conserved F or W are not part of the CDR3 here. Fields, in order: V gene, CDR3 length, CDR3 protein.

v_call: TRBV11-2
cdr3_length: 12
cdr3_aa: ASSAMMGFYGYT

v_call: TRBV27
cdr3_length: 14
cdr3_aa: ASSPLGGWGNYGYT

v_call: TRBV20-1
cdr3_length: 12
cdr3_aa: SAKGGRASTEAF

v_call: TRBV20-1
cdr3_length: 11
cdr3_aa: SVYLGNTDTQY

v_call: TRBV6-6
cdr3_length: 13
cdr3_aa: ASSSGIGVQETQY

v_call: TRBV21-1
cdr3_length: 14
cdr3_aa: ASSRTGATSDQPQH

v_call: TRBV7-3
cdr3_length: 13
cdr3_aa: ASSLGGQYTDTQY

v_call: TRBV7-2
cdr3_length: 12
cdr3_aa: ASGYRGSNSPLH

v_call: TRBV29-1
cdr3_length: 13
cdr3_aa: SVEYEGTSSCEQY

v_call: TRBV10-2
cdr3_length: 13
cdr3_aa: ASSETGWTGTEAF

v_call: TRBV5-1
cdr3_length: 12
cdr3_aa: ASSFSGNNSPLH

v_call: TRBV5-1
cdr3_length: 11
cdr3_aa: ASSLKDRDEQY

v_call: TRBV12-3/TRBV12-4
cdr3_length: 11
cdr3_aa: ASSLRQHQPQH

v_call: TRBV4-1
cdr3_length: 13
cdr3_aa: ASRLEAGASYEQY

v_call: TRBV7-3
cdr3_length: 13
cdr3_aa: ASSLVDSSYNEQY

v_call: TRBV20-1
cdr3_length: 15
cdr3_aa: SAPSWDGIRGRDEQF

v_call: TRBV5-4
cdr3_length: 14
cdr3_aa: ASSWRDGRPSYEQY

v_call: TRBV20-1
cdr3_length: 13
cdr3_aa: SPQGLGVLEETQY

v_call: TRBV5-1
cdr3_length: 12
cdr3_aa: ASKEAQDYNEQF

v_call: TRBV6-5
cdr3_length: 15
cdr3_aa: ASSYDRGSFGANVLT

v_call: TRBV7-9
cdr3_length: 10
cdr3_aa: ASSFVDTETF

v_call: TRBV29-1
cdr3_length: 11
cdr3_aa: SVDASGYNEQF

v_call: TRBV6-2/TRBV6-3
cdr3_length: 12
cdr3_aa: ASSLSNTADTQY

v_call: TRBV6-2/TRBV6-3
cdr3_length: 11
cdr3_aa: ASGPISNQPQH

v_call: TRBV25-1
cdr3_length: 12
cdr3_aa: ASSKPGSTDTQY

v_call: TRBV15
cdr3_length: 13
cdr3_aa: ATSRDAGYSYEQY

v_call: TRBV7-2
cdr3_length: 11
cdr3_aa: ASSLGSVTVQY

v_call: TRBV20-1
cdr3_length: 14
cdr3_aa: SARDLWTPGLDTQY

v_call: TRBV11-2
cdr3_length: 16
cdr3_aa: ASSPEVLTPFSSYGYT

v_call: TRBV6-5
cdr3_length: 12
cdr3_aa: ASNGLAGRDTQY

v_call: TRBV12-3/TRBV12-4
cdr3_length: 11
cdr3_aa: ASSSGGTYEQY

v_call: TRBV25-1
cdr3_length: 11
cdr3_aa: ASSDPVLGAQY

v_call: TRBV11-2
cdr3_length: 13
cdr3_aa: ASSTLKGLGAPLH

v_call: TRBV29-1
cdr3_length: 12
cdr3_aa: SVDPTGTYDQQY

v_call: TRBV7-8
cdr3_length: 14
cdr3_aa: ASSLGALAGVDEQY

v_call: TRBV13
cdr3_length: 11
cdr3_aa: ASSSPYVGELF

v_call: TRBV12-3/TRBV12-4
cdr3_length: 14
cdr3_aa: ASSLDGLAASYEQY

v_call: TRBV4-1
cdr3_length: 16
cdr3_aa: ASSQARGLADTYNEQF

v_call: TRBV7-8
cdr3_length: 14
cdr3_aa: ASNIGTGHWDTEAF

v_call: TRBV27
cdr3_length: 15
cdr3_aa: ASSNQQVPGSYNEQF

v_call: TRBV28
cdr3_length: 10
cdr3_aa: ASSFMAEPQH

v_call: TRBV20-1
cdr3_length: 13
cdr3_aa: SARVGQAPNYGYT

v_call: TRBV6-2/TRBV6-3
cdr3_length: 13
cdr3_aa: ASRPTSSTNEKLF

v_call: TRBV20-1
cdr3_length: 13
cdr3_aa: SAPGEQGVVSPLH

v_call: TRBV5-1
cdr3_length: 14
cdr3_aa: ASSFNSGGLYNEQF

v_call: TRBV2
cdr3_length: 14
cdr3_aa: ASRNVAGGVRIEAF

v_call: TRBV7-6
cdr3_length: 14
cdr3_aa: ASSRGGLGSSETQY

v_call: TRBV9
cdr3_length: 13
cdr3_aa: ASSVTSGRTYEQY

v_call: TRBV20-1
cdr3_length: 12
cdr3_aa: SARDSPGTDTQY

v_call: TRBV20-1
cdr3_length: 14
cdr3_aa: SAPTTLAGVIDTQY

v_call: TRBV29-1
cdr3_length: 10
cdr3_aa: SGGEQGGEQY

v_call: TRBV10-3
cdr3_length: 9
cdr3_aa: AIAKDQSQY

v_call: TRBV18
cdr3_length: 12
cdr3_aa: ASSQGQGKAEAF

v_call: TRBV5-6
cdr3_length: 11
cdr3_aa: VSSLRSGETQY

v_call: TRBV27
cdr3_length: 12
cdr3_aa: ASSPGTGDTEQY